This T cell receptor beta chain was profiled in a study of tumor-infiltrating lymphocytes in localized non-small cell lung cancer (dated by TCRdb to 2020 to 2023). About the study as a whole: Several histologies were represented in the cohort, which also included both smokers and never-smokers as well as patients whose samples were collected after neoadjuvant chemotherapy. Flow cytometry, multiplex immunofluorescence, RNA-seq, exome sequencing and proteomics were applied to the same patients as TCR sequencing, which was one of several integrated assays. Each patient contributed resected tumor tissue and uninvolved lung tissue from the same patient, described as non-adjacent to the tumor. The paired tumor versus uninvolved lung comparison of immunoSEQ T-cell fraction included roughly 54 patients. The overall ICON cohort was composed of around 150 surgical patients with localized non-small cell lung cancer whose tumors were resected.

This clone was observed a single time. Its antigen target is currently unknown. Base qualities are not at hand, and no much larger clone is one base apart. ICON enrollment began in the first half of 2016, and the last patient was enrolled in late 2018. From a subcohort of 76 patients, fresh tumor and matched uninvolved tissue were collected for in-depth immune analyses, including TCR sequencing. DNA isolated from bulk tissue, without cell sorting, was used for TCR sequencing. The full study reports these points: TCR-derived T-cell fraction did not differ between the flow cytometry-defined immunotypes IM1 (good prognosis) and IM2 (poor prognosis). Because assay coverage varied across patients depending on available tissue quantity, TCR sequencing was performed for only a subset of the cohort. Because different assays used different pieces of the same tissue, intratumor heterogeneity could not be separated from technical variation. TCRbeta sequencing supported higher T cell infiltration in tumors than in uninvolved lung tissue, consistent with immunofluorescence CD3 counts. Tumor T-cell fraction from TCR sequencing was not associated with recurrence-free survival (p = 0.61).

The germline V gene encodes CDR1 MGHRA and CDR2 YSYEKL. V loses 2 bases, J loses 6 bases, and the germline ends lie 11 bases apart. The CDR3 sequence holds 14 residues, the cysteine and phenylalanine included. This entry keeps only the CDR3 DNA: 42 bases, framed from base 1. The T-cell fraction in tumor and uninvolved lung tissue was provided by TCR sequencing with the immunoSEQ assay. On the authors' methods: For survival analysis, patients were divided into high (upper tertile) and low (lower two tertiles) T-cell fraction groups, which were compared by log-rank test. A signed-rank test was used to check for differences in T-cell fraction between paired tumor and uninvolved lung. Drawn from immuneACCESS, this table holds only the in-frame rearrangements with V and J called that TCRdb kept. Clones are partly lost; checked studies trace under half to an unresolved V gene and leave the rest unexplained. The V and J calls and clone size are taken from that table; D and trimming were inferred from the DNA. Across this sample there are more than 20,000 clones, with over 60% seen only once. The ten largest make up around 6.3% of the sample.

The specimen was lung tumor tissue. The source of this sequence is a human donor with non-small cell lung cancer. Rearrangement joined TRBV4-1 to TRBJ2-4, and possibly TRBD1, on 5 matching bases. The nucleotide sequence is given as TGCGCCAGCAGCCAATCAGGGCTAAGAAACATTCAGTACTTC. Its protein product is CASSQSGLRNIQYF.